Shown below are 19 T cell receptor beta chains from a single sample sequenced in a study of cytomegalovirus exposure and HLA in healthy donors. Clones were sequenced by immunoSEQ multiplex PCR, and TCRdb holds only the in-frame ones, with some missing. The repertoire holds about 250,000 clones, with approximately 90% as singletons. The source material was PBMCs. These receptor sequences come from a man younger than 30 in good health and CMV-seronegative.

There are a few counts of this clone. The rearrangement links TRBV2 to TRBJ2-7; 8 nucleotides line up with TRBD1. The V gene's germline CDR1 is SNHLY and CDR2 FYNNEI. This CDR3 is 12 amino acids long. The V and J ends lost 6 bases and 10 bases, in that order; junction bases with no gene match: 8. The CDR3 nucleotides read TGTGCCAGCAGAGACGACAGGGGTTTACAGTACTTC. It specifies CASRDDRGLQYF.

The CDR3 nucleotides are TGTGCCAGCAGTTCAATCACAGGAGCCACCTACTATGGCTACACCTTC. It encodes CASSSITGATYYGYTF. The rearrangement links TRBV27 to TRBJ1-2; weak D call: TRBD1 (5 bases). CDR1 and CDR2 from the germline V gene are MNHEY and SMNVEV (reference sequence). V was cut by 4 bases and J by 3 bases, with 18 bases left in between. The CDR3 covers 16 residues.

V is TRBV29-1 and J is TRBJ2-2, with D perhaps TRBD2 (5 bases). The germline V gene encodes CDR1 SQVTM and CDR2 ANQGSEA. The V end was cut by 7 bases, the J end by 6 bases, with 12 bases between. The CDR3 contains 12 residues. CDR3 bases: TGCAGCGCCCGCCTGGAGGCCGGGGAGCTGTTTTTT. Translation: CSARLEAGELFF.

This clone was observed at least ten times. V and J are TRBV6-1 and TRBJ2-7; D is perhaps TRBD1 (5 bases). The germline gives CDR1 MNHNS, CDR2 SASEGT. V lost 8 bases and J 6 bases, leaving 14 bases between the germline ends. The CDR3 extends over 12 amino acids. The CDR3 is CASGLGPPEQYF. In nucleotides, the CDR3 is TGTGCCAGCGGGTTGGGGCCCCCCGAGCAGTACTTC.

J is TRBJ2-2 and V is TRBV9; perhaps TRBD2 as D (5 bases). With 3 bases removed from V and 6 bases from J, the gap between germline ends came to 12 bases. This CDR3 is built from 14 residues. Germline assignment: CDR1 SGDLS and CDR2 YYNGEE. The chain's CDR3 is CASSAQLVPGELFF. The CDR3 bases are TGTGCCAGCAGCGCCCAACTAGTCCCCGGGGAGCTGTTTTTT. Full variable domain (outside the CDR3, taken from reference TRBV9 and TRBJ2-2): DSGVTQTPKHLITATGQRVTLRCSPRSGDLSVYWYQQSLDQGLQFLIQYYNGEERAKGNILERFSAQQFPDLHSELNLSSLELGDSALYFCASSAQLVPGELFFGEGSRLTVL.

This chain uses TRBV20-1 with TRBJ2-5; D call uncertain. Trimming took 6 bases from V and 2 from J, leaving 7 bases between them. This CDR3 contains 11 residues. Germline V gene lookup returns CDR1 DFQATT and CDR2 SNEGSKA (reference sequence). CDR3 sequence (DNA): TGCAGTGCAGTCAGTCAAGAGACCCAGTACTTC. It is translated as CSAVSQETQYF.

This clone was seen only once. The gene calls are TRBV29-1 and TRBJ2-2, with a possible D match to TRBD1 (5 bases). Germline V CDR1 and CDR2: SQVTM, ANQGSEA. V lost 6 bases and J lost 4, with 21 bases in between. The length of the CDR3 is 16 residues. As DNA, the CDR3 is TGCAGCGTCGCGGTTTGGGCAGGGAAAAGCACCGGGGAGCTGTTTTTT. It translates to CSVAVWAGKSTGELFF.

CDR3 coding DNA: TGTGCCAGTAGTATAGCAGGGCTGAACACTGAAGCTTTCTTT. This sequence encodes CASSIAGLNTEAFF. This chain joins TRBV19 and TRBJ1-1, with D possibly being TRBD1 (5 bases). CDR3 length equals 14 residues. Trimming pared 1 base from V and 0 bases from J, leaving 6 bases between. Germline values: CDR1 LNHDA, CDR2 SQIVND (reference sequence).

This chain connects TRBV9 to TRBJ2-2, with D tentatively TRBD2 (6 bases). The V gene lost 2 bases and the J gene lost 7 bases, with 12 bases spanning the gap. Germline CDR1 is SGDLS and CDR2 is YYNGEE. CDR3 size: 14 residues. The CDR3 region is CASSVAGMVGELFF. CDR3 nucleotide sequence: TGTGCCAGCAGCGTGGCGGGAATGGTCGGGGAGCTGTTTTTT.

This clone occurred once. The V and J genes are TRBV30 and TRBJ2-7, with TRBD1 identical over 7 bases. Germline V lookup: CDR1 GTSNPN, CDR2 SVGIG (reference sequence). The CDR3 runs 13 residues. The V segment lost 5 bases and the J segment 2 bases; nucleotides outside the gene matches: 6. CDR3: CAWGEGTAYEQYF. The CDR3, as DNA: TGTGCCTGGGGGGAAGGGACAGCCTACGAGCAGTACTTC.

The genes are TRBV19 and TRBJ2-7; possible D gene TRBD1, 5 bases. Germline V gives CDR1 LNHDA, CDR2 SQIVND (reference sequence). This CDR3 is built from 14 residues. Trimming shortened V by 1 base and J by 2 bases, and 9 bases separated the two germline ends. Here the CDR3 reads CASSIGGGAYEQYF. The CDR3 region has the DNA TGTGCCAGTAGTATAGGGGGCGGCGCCTACGAGCAGTACTTC.

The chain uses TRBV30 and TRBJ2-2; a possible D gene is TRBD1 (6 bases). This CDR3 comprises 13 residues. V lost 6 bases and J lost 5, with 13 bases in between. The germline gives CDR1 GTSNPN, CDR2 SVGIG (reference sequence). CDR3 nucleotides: TGTGCCTGTAAGGACAGCGTAACCGGGGAGCTGTTTTTT. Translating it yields CACKDSVTGELFF.

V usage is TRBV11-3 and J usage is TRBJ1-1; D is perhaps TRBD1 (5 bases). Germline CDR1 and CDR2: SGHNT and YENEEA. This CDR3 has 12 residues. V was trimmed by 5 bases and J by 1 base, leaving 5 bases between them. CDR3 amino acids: CASSQGNTEAFF. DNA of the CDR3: TGTGCCAGCAGCCAGGGGAACACTGAAGCTTTCTTT.

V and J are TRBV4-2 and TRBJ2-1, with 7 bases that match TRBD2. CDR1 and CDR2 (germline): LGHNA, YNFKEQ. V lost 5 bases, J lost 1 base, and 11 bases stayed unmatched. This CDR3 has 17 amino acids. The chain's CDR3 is CASSESHGGLSYNEQFF. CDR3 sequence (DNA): TGTGCCAGCAGCGAAAGTCACGGGGGACTATCCTACAATGAGCAGTTCTTC.

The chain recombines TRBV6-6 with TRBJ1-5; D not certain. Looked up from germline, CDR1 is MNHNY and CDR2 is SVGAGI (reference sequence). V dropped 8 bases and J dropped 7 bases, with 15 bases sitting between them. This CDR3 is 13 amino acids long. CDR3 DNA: TGTGCCAGCGTGGGCCCCTCTGGACAGCCCCAGCATTTT. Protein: CASVGPSGQPQHF.

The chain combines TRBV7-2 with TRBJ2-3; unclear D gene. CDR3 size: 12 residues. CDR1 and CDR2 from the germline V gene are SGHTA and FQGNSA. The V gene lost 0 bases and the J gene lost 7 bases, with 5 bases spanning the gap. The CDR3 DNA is TGTGCCAGCAGCTTAGCGGAGCATACGCAGTATTTT. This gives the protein CASSLAEHTQYF.

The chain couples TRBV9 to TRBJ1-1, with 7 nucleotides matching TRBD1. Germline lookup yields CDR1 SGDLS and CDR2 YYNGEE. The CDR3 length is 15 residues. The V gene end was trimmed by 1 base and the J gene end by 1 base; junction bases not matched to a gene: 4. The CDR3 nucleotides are TGTGCCAGCAGCGTAACAGGGGTGCGGAACACTGAAGCTTTCTTT. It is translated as CASSVTGVRNTEAFF.

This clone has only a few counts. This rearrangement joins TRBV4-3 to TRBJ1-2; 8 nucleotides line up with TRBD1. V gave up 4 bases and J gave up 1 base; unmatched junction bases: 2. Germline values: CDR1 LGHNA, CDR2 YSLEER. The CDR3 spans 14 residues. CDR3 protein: CASSPGQGNYGYTF. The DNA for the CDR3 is TGCGCCAGCAGCCCCGGACAGGGTAACTATGGCTACACCTTC.

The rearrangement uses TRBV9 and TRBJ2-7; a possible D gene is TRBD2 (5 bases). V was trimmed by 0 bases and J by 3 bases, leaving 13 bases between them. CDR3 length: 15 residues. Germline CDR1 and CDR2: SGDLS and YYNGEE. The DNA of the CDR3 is TGTGCCAGCAGCGTAGACCCGGGGATAAACTACGAGCAGTACTTC. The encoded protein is CASSVDPGINYEQYF.